These 18 T cell receptor beta chains were all obtained from the same sample, sequenced in a study of blood T cell repertoires in COVID-19. Profiling relied on immunoSEQ multiplex PCR, and the TCRdb table lists in-frame clones only, not all of them. The sample carries about 82,000 clones, approximately 80% recorded once. Sample: peripheral blood. The source of these receptors is a woman aged 35 to 49 with active or convalescent COVID-19.

This clone has just a few counts. V gene TRBV7-7 combines with J gene TRBJ2-1; no clear D. The CDR3 is 14 residues long. CDR1 is SSHAT and CDR2 is FNYEAQ in the germline V gene (reference sequence). V was shortened by 5 bases and J by 7 bases, with 15 bases between the two germline ends. The CDR3 protein is CASSRLPGRNEQFF. CDR3 bases: TGTGCCAGCAGCCGTCTTCCTGGCAGAAATGAGCAGTTCTTC. The full variable domain, its missing parts supplied by reference TRBV7-7 and TRBJ2-1, is GAGVSQSPRYKVTKRGQDVTLRCDPISSHATLYWYQQALGQGPEFLTYFNYEAQPDKSGLPSDRFSAERPEGSISTLTIQRTEQRDSAMYRCASSRLPGRNEQFFGPGTRLTVL.

This chain connects TRBV2 to TRBJ1-6, with TRBD1 identical over 12 bases. There are 14 residues in the CDR3. Germline lookup yields CDR1 SNHLY and CDR2 FYNNEI. Trimming at V came to 5 bases and at J to 13 bases, leaving 6 bases not matched to a gene. CDR3 nucleotides: TGTGCCAGCAGTTCCGGGACAGGGGGCTCCCCCCTCCACTTT. Translating gives CASSSGTGGSPLHF.

Details on this clone: The same CDR3 is also encoded by other DNA sequences in this sample. CDR3 loop: CASSYAEGNQPQHF. CDR3 nucleotide sequence: TGTGCCAGCAGTTATGCGGAAGGCAATCAGCCCCAGCATTTT. The chain employs TRBV6-6 and TRBJ1-5; D is unclear. The CDR3 loop spans 14 amino acids. The germline V gene encodes CDR1 MNHNY and CDR2 SVGAGI (reference sequence). V dropped 3 bases and J dropped 2 bases, with 8 bases sitting between them.

The J gene is TRBJ1-2, the V gene TRBV7-2; the match to TRBD1 covers 7 bases. The V segment lost 5 bases and the J segment 8 bases; nucleotides outside the gene matches: 14. The germline CDR1 and CDR2 sequences are SGHTA and FQGNSA. The CDR3 covers 15 residues. The CDR3 is CASSSFQQGRRGYTF. Written as DNA, the CDR3 is TGTGCCAGCAGCAGCTTCCAACAGGGGAGAAGAGGCTACACCTTC.

This clone was observed a handful of times. The rearrangement joins TRBV9 to TRBJ1-5, with D hard to call. Germline CDR1 SGDLS, CDR2 YYNGEE. The CDR3 covers 16 residues. V lost 0 bases, J lost 5 bases, and 15 bases lay in between. The CDR3 nucleotides read TGTGCCAGCAGCGTAGGAGGGTGGGGAGCGGATCAGCCCCAGCATTTT. Residues: CASSVGGWGADQPQHF.

The chain recombines TRBV6-6 with TRBJ2-3, with a weak D call TRBD1 (6 bases). The CDR3 contains 14 residues. CDR1 MNHNY and CDR2 SVGAGI come from the germline V gene (reference sequence). Trimming left V 9 bases short and J 3 bases short, with 16 bases between. The chain's CDR3 is CASKARGSTDTQYF. Here the CDR3 DNA reads TGTGCCAGTAAAGCTAGGGGGTCGACAGATACGCAGTATTTT.

This rearrangement joins TRBV18 to TRBJ2-5; a weak D match, TRBD1 (6 bases). The germline V gene has CDR1 KGHSH and CDR2 LQKENI. CDR3 length: 13 amino acids. Trimming removed 0 bases from V and 7 bases from J, with 9 bases in between. The CDR3 coding sequence is TGTGCCAGCTCACCACCAGGCAGGGGGACCCAGTACTTC. Translated, it gives CASSPPGRGTQYF. Full variable domain (remainder filled in from reference TRBV18 and TRBJ2-5): NAGVMQNPRHLVRRRGQEARLRCSPMKGHSHVYWYRQLPEEGLKFMVYLQKENIIDESGMPKERFSAEFPKEGPSILRIQQVVRGDSAAYFCASSPPGRGTQYFGPGTRLLVL.

The rearrangement joins TRBV15 to TRBJ1-1; no definite D call. The CDR3 consists of 18 residues. V lost 0 bases, J lost 0 bases, and 17 bases lay in between. Germline CDR1 and CDR2: LNHNV and YYDKDF (reference sequence). CDR3 protein: CATSRDRPVQRLNTEAFF. The CDR3 DNA reads as TGTGCCACCAGCAGAGATCGACCCGTACAGCGGTTGAACACTGAAGCTTTCTTT.

The chain uses TRBV6-2 or TRBV6-3 and TRBJ2-7; tentatively, D is TRBD1 (5 bases). CDR1 is MNHEY and CDR2 is SVGEGT in the germline V gene. The CDR3 loop spans 15 amino acids. With 0 bases removed from V and 6 bases from J, the gap between germline ends came to 15 bases. The CDR3 here is CASSYSGYLGREQYF. CDR3 nucleotides: TGTGCCAGCAGTTACTCTGGCTATCTGGGGCGCGAGCAGTACTTC.

V and J are TRBV7-3 and TRBJ2-2, with D possibly matching TRBD1 (5 bases). Trimming removed 2 bases from V and 5 bases from J, with 12 bases in between. CDR1 and CDR2 (germline): SGHTA, FQGTGA. This CDR3 region has 15 residues. CDR3 in DNA: TGTGCCAGCAGCTTACACCAAGGGGTTACCGGGGAGCTGTTTTTT. As protein: CASSLHQGVTGELFF. Combining the CDR3 with reference TRBV7-3 and TRBJ2-2 gives the whole variable domain GAGVSQTPSNKVTEKGKYVELRCDPISGHTALYWYRQSLGQGPEFLIYFQGTGAADDSGLPNDRFFAVRPEGSVSTLKIQRTERGDSAVYLCASSLHQGVTGELFFGEGSRLTVL.

The genes are TRBV4-1 and TRBJ2-7; tentatively, D is TRBD2 (7 bases). With 4 bases removed from V and 1 base from J, the gap between germline ends came to 23 bases. Germline CDR1 MGHRA, CDR2 YSYEKL. The CDR3 consists of 18 residues. CDR3 in amino acids: CASSPGVGARGASYEQYF. The DNA for the CDR3 is TGCGCCAGCAGCCCCGGGGTGGGGGCCCGGGGGGCTTCCTACGAGCAGTACTTC.

V is TRBV9 and J is TRBJ2-7, with TRBD1 identical over 11 bases. Germline V lookup: CDR1 SGDLS, CDR2 YYNGEE. This CDR3 contains 18 residues. The junction had 10 bases not matched to a gene; V was cut back by 0 bases and J by 2 bases. This chain's CDR3 is CASSVGPGTGGATYEQYF. The DNA for the CDR3 is TGTGCCAGCAGCGTAGGGCCCGGGACAGGGGGGGCCACCTACGAGCAGTACTTC.

The count of this clone is one. The chain links TRBV6-6 to TRBJ2-3; possible D gene TRBD2, 6 bases. Germline-derived CDR1 and CDR2 are MNHNY and SVGAGI (reference sequence). Between the trimmed V and J ends, which lost 7 bases and 0 bases, there was a span of 11 bases. The CDR3 is made up of 14 amino acids. This CDR3 reads CASISRGSTDTQYF. The CDR3 DNA follows: TGTGCCAGCATCTCGCGGGGTAGCACAGATACGCAGTATTTT.

V and J are TRBV5-6 and TRBJ2-1; D may be TRBD1 (6 bases). The CDR3 runs to 17 residues. The germline V gene encodes CDR1 SGHDT and CDR2 YYEEEE. V lost 0 bases, J lost 4 bases, and 17 bases lay in between. CDR3 sequence (DNA): TGTGCCAGCAGCTTGGGGTTACCAGGGGCTTTGTACAATGAGCAGTTCTTC. It specifies CASSLGLPGALYNEQFF.

This sequence joins TRBV11-3 and TRBJ2-3; tentative D call: TRBD2 (6 bases). CDR1 SGHNT and CDR2 YENEEA come from the germline V gene. Deletions cut 5 bases from V and 6 bases from J, with 18 bases between. This CDR3 is 15 amino acids long. CDR3 coding DNA: TGTGCCAGCAGCGCGGGGTTATCAGGTCCGGATACGCAGTATTTT. It yields the protein CASSAGLSGPDTQYF.

This clone showed up just once. This chain links TRBV5-8 with TRBJ2-5, with D possibly TRBD1 on 6 matching bases. From germline, CDR1 is SGHTS and CDR2 YDEGEE. The CDR3 runs to 15 residues. V shed 5 bases and J shed 0 bases, with 14 bases lying between them. The CDR3 nucleotides read TGTGCCAGCAGGCCGGGACATACGTACCAAGAGACCCAGTACTTC. Its translation is CASRPGHTYQETQYF.

The rearrangement joins TRBV7-9 to TRBJ1-6; D might be TRBD1 (6 bases). The CDR3 contains 16 residues. The germline V gene has CDR1 SEHNR and CDR2 FQNEAQ (reference sequence). V lost 6 bases to trimming and J lost 6 bases, with 18 bases between them. The CDR3 DNA is TGTGCCAGCAGTCCTGGGTTGGGGGACACTAATTCACCCCTCCACTTT. This encodes CASSPGLGDTNSPLHF.

Details on this clone: Other DNA sequences in this sample translate to the same CDR3. This chain connects TRBV6-5 to TRBJ2-1; no clear D. Trimming took 6 bases from V and 4 from J, leaving 7 bases between them. Germline V gives CDR1 MNHEY, CDR2 SVGAGI. CDR3 length equals 12 residues. The CDR3 DNA follows: TGTGCCAGCAGGGCGGCATACAATGAGCAGTTCTTC. Encoded protein: CASRAAYNEQFF.